The 21 T cell receptor beta chains below come from one sample, sequenced in a study of blood T cell repertoires in COVID-19. Method: immunoSEQ multiplex PCR; TCRdb's copy keeps in-frame clones and lacks some. The table lists more than 350,000 clones, 80% to 90% of them singletons, with around 3% in the top ten. The sequenced sample consisted of peripheral blood. These receptor sequences come from a woman in her twenties or thirties with COVID-19, enrolled during active disease.

Turning to this clone: The same CDR3 also results from other DNA sequences found in this sample. The chain has TRBV19 and TRBJ1-5; TRBD1 matches at 9 bases. The CDR3 length is 13 residues. Germline CDR1 LNHDA, CDR2 SQIVND (reference sequence). V shed 6 bases and J 6 bases; nucleotides not matched to a gene: 3. The chain's CDR3 is CASRGQGGQPQHF. In nucleotides, the CDR3 is TGTGCCAGTAGGGGACAGGGCGGTCAGCCCCAGCATTTT. The variable domain in full, with the rest retrieved from reference TRBV19 and TRBJ1-5, is DGGITQSPKYLFRKEGQNVTLSCEQNLNHDAMYWYRQDPGQGLRLIYYSQIVNDFQKGDIAEGYSVSREKKESFPLTVTSAQKNPTAFYLCASRGQGGQPQHFGDGTRLSIL.

V gene TRBV4-3 combines with J gene TRBJ2-7; 8 nucleotides agree with TRBD1. Germline CDR1 LGHNA, CDR2 YSLEER. CDR3 length: 15 residues. V was pared by 1 base and J by 6 bases, with 8 bases of the junction left unmatched. The CDR3 sequence is CASSQGVDRDSEQYF. The CDR3 coding sequence is TGCGCCAGCAGCCAAGGAGTGGACAGGGATTCCGAGCAGTACTTC.

This clone showed up just once. The chain carries TRBV11-3 and TRBJ2-5; 7 nucleotides agree with TRBD1. The CDR3 loop spans 16 amino acids. J lost 1 base, V lost 4 bases, and 9 bases had no gene match. CDR1 and CDR2 (germline): SGHNT, YENEEA. Here the CDR3 reads CASSSRQGNLQETQYF. CDR3 coding DNA: TGTGCCAGCAGCTCCCGACAGGGCAACCTCCAAGAGACCCAGTACTTC.

V is TRBV21-1 and J is TRBJ2-7; the D call TRBD1 from the table was never checked on the DNA. TRBV21-1 has pseudogene status. CDR3 length equals 16 residues. As DNA, the CDR3 is TGTGCCAGCAGCTCCCAGGGTACAGTAAGTCCCTACGAGCAGTACTTC. Translated: CASSSQGTVSPYEQYF.

The chain has TRBV4-3 and TRBJ2-2; 7 bases map to TRBD1. Germline values: CDR1 LGHNA, CDR2 YSLEER. J gave up 7 bases and V 4 bases, and 15 bases lay outside the gene matches. This CDR3 has 17 residues. The CDR3 here is CASSLRGGGAFGGELFF. CDR3 sequence (DNA): TGCGCCAGCAGCCTCAGAGGGGGCGGTGCTTTCGGCGGGGAGCTGTTTTTT.

V is TRBV18 and J is TRBJ2-1; 9 bases agree with TRBD1. The germline V gene has CDR1 KGHSH and CDR2 LQKENI. The CDR3 loop spans 16 amino acids. The junction had 7 bases not matched to a gene; V was cut back by 1 base and J by 6 bases. The DNA of the CDR3 is TGTGCCAGCTCACCACAGGAACAGGGGGCCGGCAATGAGCAGTTCTTC. Protein sequence: CASSPQEQGAGNEQFF.

This rearrangement joins TRBV6-5 to TRBJ2-3; TRBD2 agrees at 7 bases. This CDR3 is 13 amino acids long. The junction had 7 bases not matched to a gene; V was cut back by 5 bases and J by 8 bases. Germline V CDR1 and CDR2: MNHEY, SVGAGI. The CDR3 reads CASSSRTSGTQYF. The CDR3 DNA is TGTGCCAGCAGTAGCCGGACTAGTGGTACGCAGTATTTT.

This clone has more than one count but fewer than ten. J is TRBJ2-7 and V is TRBV7-2, with D perhaps TRBD2 (5 bases). The V gene's germline CDR1 is SGHTA and CDR2 FQGNSA. Trimming cost V 5 bases and J 3 bases, with 17 bases left between them. This CDR3 comprises 15 residues. CDR3 coding DNA: TGTGCCAGCAGCCCCCCCACGGAGGCTGGCTACGAGCAGTACTTC. Encoded protein: CASSPPTEAGYEQYF.

This chain's CDR3 is CATSGGFTDTQYF. The CDR3 bases are TGTGCCACCTCAGGGGGCTTCACAGATACGCAGTATTTT. V usage is TRBV24-1 and J usage is TRBJ2-3; 8 positions agree with TRBD1. Trimming removed 9 bases from V and 2 bases from J; junction bases left unmatched: 3. Germline V gene lookup returns CDR1 KGHDR and CDR2 SFDVKD. CDR3 size: 13 residues.

This rearrangement joins TRBV11-2 to TRBJ2-7, with D possibly being TRBD2 (6 bases). The germline CDR1 and CDR2 sequences are SGHAT and FQNNGV. V was shortened by 3 bases and J by 3 bases, with 9 bases between the two germline ends. This CDR3 spans 13 amino acids. CDR3 DNA sequence: TGTGCCAGCAGCTTGGGGGGATTCTACGAGCAGTACGTC. It is translated as CASSLGGFYEQYV.

The rearrangement links TRBV2 to TRBJ2-5; 9 bases fit TRBD1. CDR3 length equals 13 residues. V lost 6 bases to trimming and J lost 5 bases; unmatched junction nucleotides: 4. The germline gives CDR1 SNHLY, CDR2 FYNNEI. The CDR3 region is CASRGQGVETQYF. The CDR3 coding sequence is TGTGCCAGCAGGGGACAGGGAGTCGAGACCCAGTACTTC. The full variable domain, its missing parts supplied by reference TRBV2 and TRBJ2-5, is EPEVTQTPSHQVTQMGQEVILRCVPISNHLYFYWYRQILGQKVEFLVSFYNNEISEKSEIFDDQFSVERPDGSNFTLKIRSTKLEDSAMYFCASRGQGVETQYFGPGTRLLVL.

In DNA, the CDR3 is TGTGCCAGCACCCCCTCAGGGGGCGTCTATGGCTACACCTTC. This gives the protein CASTPSGGVYGYTF. The chain employs TRBV28 and TRBJ1-2, with 8 bases matching TRBD1. This CDR3 comprises 14 residues. Germline CDR1 is MDHEN and CDR2 is SYDVKM. V lost 7 bases and J lost 4; bases outside the gene matches: 8.

The rearrangement joins TRBV10-2 to TRBJ2-7; a possible D gene is TRBD2 (5 bases). The germline V and J ends were trimmed by 5 bases and 9 bases, with 17 bases remaining between them. From germline, CDR1 is WSHSY and CDR2 SAAADI. This CDR3 comprises 13 residues. The CDR3 spells CASSPGLTMGQYF. The CDR3 DNA is TGCGCCAGCAGTCCCGGACTTACTATGGGGCAGTACTTC.

The rearrangement joins TRBV15 to TRBJ1-2; 10 positions agree with TRBD1. J gave up 3 bases and V 0 bases, and 10 bases lay outside the gene matches. From germline, CDR1 is LNHNV and CDR2 YYDKDF (reference sequence). This CDR3 spans 18 amino acids. The CDR3 DNA reads TGTGCCACCAGCAGAGATCTCCCAACGACAGGGGGCTACTATGGCTACACCTTC. The encoded protein is CATSRDLPTTGGYYGYTF.

The genes are TRBV5-6 and TRBJ2-7; TRBD1 matches 10 bases. V was pared by 2 bases and J by 4 bases, with 6 bases of the junction left unmatched. There are 15 residues in the CDR3. Germline CDR1 and CDR2: SGHDT and YYEEEE. The CDR3 sequence: CASSFDRGLWYEQYF. In nucleotides, the CDR3 is TGTGCCAGCAGCTTCGACAGGGGGCTTTGGTACGAGCAGTACTTC.

V and J are TRBV7-9 and TRBJ2-1, with a weak D call TRBD1 (7 bases). Trimming removed 1 base at V and 8 bases at J, with 18 bases between. CDR3 length equals 16 residues. Per the germline V gene, CDR1 is SEHNR and CDR2 is FQNEAQ (reference sequence). The CDR3 bases are TGTGCCAGCAGCTTAGGGAGGGGGCCGGAAATTTATGAGCAGTTCTTC. Protein product: CASSLGRGPEIYEQFF.

The rearrangement uses TRBV10-2 and TRBJ1-2; TRBD1 agrees at 8 bases. Looked up from germline, CDR1 is WSHSY and CDR2 is SAAADI. The CDR3 has 13 residues. V gave up 5 bases and J gave up 8 bases; unmatched junction bases: 7. CDR3 region: CASSSQTGEGYTF. CDR3 coding DNA: TGCGCCAGCAGTTCACAGACAGGGGAGGGCTACACCTTC.

Here the CDR3 DNA reads TGTGCCAGCAGGCTGACAGGGGGAAGATACGAGCAGTACGTC. Amino acid sequence: CASRLTGGRYEQYV. The V gene is TRBV6-6, the J gene TRBJ2-7; TRBD1 aligns across 9 bases. The trim removed 6 bases at V and 4 bases at J, leaving 7 bases unmatched. Germline CDR1 MNHNY, CDR2 SVGAGI (reference sequence). CDR3 length: 14 amino acids.

This rearrangement joins TRBV21-1 to TRBJ2-1; the table assigns TRBD1, which was not confirmed against the DNA. TRBV21-1 is a pseudogene. The CDR3 is 15 amino acids. Here the CDR3 DNA reads TGTGCCAGCACCAAATCGGCAGGGGAGTACAATGAGCAGTTCTTC. This codes for CASTKSAGEYNEQFF.

The V gene is TRBV13, the J gene TRBJ2-1, with 9 bases aligning to TRBD1. Germline V gene lookup returns CDR1 PRHDT and CDR2 FYEKMQ (reference sequence). The CDR3 extends over 15 amino acids. The V segment lost 7 bases and the J segment 12 bases; nucleotides outside the gene matches: 16. This CDR3 reads CASTSMGQGRIVQFF. CDR3 coding DNA: TGTGCCAGCACCTCCATGGGACAGGGCCGCATTGTGCAGTTCTTC. The full variable domain, completed using reference TRBV13 and TRBJ2-1, is AAGVIQSPRHLIKEKRETATLKCYPIPRHDTVYWYQQGPGQDPQFLISFYEKMQSDKGSIPDRFSAQQFSDYHSELNMSSLELGDSALYFCASTSMGQGRIVQFFGPGTRLTVL.

In its sample, this clone was seen a few times. The J gene is TRBJ2-3, the V gene TRBV7-9, with 12 nucleotides matching TRBD1. Germline V gives CDR1 SEHNR, CDR2 FQNEAQ (reference sequence). J gave up 3 bases and V 6 bases, and 4 bases lay outside the gene matches. The CDR3 loop spans 15 amino acids. The CDR3 coding sequence is TGTGCCAGCAGGGGGACAGGGGGCCTTACAGATACGCAGTATTTT. Translating it yields CASRGTGGLTDTQYF.